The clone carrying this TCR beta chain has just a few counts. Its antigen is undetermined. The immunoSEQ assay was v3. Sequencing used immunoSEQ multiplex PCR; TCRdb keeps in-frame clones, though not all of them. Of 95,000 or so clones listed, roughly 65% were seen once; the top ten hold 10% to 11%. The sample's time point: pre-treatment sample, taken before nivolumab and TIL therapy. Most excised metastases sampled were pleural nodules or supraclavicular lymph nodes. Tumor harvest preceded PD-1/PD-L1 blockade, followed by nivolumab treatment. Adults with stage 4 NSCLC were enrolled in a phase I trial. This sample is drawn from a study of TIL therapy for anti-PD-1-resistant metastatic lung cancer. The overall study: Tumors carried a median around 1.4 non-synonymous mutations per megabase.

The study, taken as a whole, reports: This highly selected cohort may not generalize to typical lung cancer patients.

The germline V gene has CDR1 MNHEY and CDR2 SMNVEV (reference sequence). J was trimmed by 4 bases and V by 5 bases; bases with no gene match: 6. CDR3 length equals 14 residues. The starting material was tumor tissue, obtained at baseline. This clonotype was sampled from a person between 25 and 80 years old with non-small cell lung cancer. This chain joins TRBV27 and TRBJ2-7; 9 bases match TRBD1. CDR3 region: CASSPQGAAYEQYF. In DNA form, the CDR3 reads TGTGCCAGCAGTCCACAGGGGGCAGCGTACGAGCAGTACTTC.